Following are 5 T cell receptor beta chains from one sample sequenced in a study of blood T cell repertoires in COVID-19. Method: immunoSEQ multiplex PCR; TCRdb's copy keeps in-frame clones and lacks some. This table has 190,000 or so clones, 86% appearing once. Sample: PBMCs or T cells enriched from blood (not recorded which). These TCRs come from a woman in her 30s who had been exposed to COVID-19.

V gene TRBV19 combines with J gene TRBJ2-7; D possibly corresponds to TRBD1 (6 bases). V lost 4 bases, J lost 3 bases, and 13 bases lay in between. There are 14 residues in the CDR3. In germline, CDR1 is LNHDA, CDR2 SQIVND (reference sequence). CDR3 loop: CASSNRENYYEQYF. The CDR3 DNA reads TGTGCCAGTAGTAACAGGGAGAACTACTACGAGCAGTACTTC.

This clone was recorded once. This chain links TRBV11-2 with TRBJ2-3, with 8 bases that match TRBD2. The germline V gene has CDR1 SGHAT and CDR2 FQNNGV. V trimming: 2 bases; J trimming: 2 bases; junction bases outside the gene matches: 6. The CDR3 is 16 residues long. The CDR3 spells CASSLNGGATTDTQYF. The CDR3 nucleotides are TGTGCCAGCAGCTTAAACGGGGGGGCCACCACAGATACGCAGTATTTT.

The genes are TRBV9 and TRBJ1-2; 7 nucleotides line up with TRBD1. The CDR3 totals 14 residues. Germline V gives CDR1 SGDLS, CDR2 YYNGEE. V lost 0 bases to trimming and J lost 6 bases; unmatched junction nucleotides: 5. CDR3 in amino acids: CASSVGDRVNGYTF. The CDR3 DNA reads TGTGCCAGCAGCGTAGGAGACAGGGTCAATGGCTACACCTTC.

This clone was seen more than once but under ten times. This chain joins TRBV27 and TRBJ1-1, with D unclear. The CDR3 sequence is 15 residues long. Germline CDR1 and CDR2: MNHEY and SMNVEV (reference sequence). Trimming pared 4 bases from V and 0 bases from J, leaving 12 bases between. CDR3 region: CASSSVWPMNTEAFF. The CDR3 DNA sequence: TGTGCCAGCAGTTCCGTTTGGCCCATGAACACTGAAGCTTTCTTT.

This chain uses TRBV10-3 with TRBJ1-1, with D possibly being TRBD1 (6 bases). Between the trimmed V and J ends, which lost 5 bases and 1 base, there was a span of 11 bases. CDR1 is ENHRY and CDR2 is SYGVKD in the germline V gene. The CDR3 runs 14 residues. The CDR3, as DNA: TGTGCCATCAGTCACATGACAGGGAACACTGAAGCTTTCTTT. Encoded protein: CAISHMTGNTEAFF.